A single sample gave rise to the 29 T cell receptor beta chains below, sequenced in a study of Graves' ophthalmopathy and Graves' hyperthyroidism listed by TCRdb under 2018. The sample was run on an Illumina HiSeq 2000. TCR beta CDR3 regions were amplified from RNA transcripts for repertoire sequencing. The first round was an RT-PCR using HTBI primers with the Qiagen OneStep RT-PCR kit, and this first round was followed by a second-round multiplex PCR, then size selection and purification. TCRdb trimmed public reads at Q25 via fastp, called clones via MiXCR and kept in-frame beta chains. Every CDR3 protein is listed once, alongside the most common genes and DNA of its rows. For this sample there are almost 400,000 distinct CDR3 sequences; approximately 20% appear just once. The ten largest clones capture about 1.4% of the sample. Sequencing was performed on peripheral blood. These receptors were obtained from a woman in her late teens or twenties with Graves' ophthalmopathy. Donor details come from another sample of the same person, matched by shared clones.

This clonotype was observed at least ten times. This CDR3 reads CASSPTRSGGGVGGLYGYTF. DNA for the CDR3: TGCGCCAGCAGCCCAACAAGGTCGGGCGGAGGAGTTGGGGGCCTTTATGGCTACACCTTC. The chain employs TRBV4-1 and TRBJ1-2, with TRBD1 as a possible D gene (6 bases). Germline V gene lookup returns CDR1 MGHRA and CDR2 YSYEKL. Trimming left V 4 bases short and J 5 bases short, with 32 bases between. This CDR3 has 20 amino acids.

The chain combines TRBV6-1 with TRBJ2-2; D gene unclear. V was shortened by 0 bases and J by 6 bases, with 11 bases between the two germline ends. The CDR3 spans 15 residues. Germline CDR1 MNHNS, CDR2 SASEGT. The CDR3 is CASSEATSDPGELFF. The CDR3 DNA follows: TGTGCCAGCAGTGAAGCAACTTCGGATCCCGGGGAGCTGTTTTTT.

This clonotype was recorded many times. The chain is built from TRBV28 and TRBJ1-5; TRBD1 might be the D (6 bases). The V end was cut by 3 bases, the J end by 7 bases, with 16 bases between. The CDR3 loop spans 15 amino acids. Germline loops: CDR1 MDHEN, CDR2 SYDVKM. CDR3 amino acids: CASSFFYRVYQPQHF. The CDR3 nucleotides are TGTGCCAGCAGTTTCTTTTACAGGGTCTACCAGCCCCAGCATTTT.

The sample holds many counts of this clonotype. The CDR3 reads CAISESSGNTEAFF. CDR3 nucleotides: TGTGCCATCAGTGAGTCTTCTGGGAACACTGAAGCTTTCTTT. The chain has TRBV10-3 and TRBJ1-1; D unclear. Trimming shortened V by 0 bases and J by 1 base, and 6 bases separated the two germline ends. The V gene's germline CDR1 is ENHRY and CDR2 SYGVKD. The CDR3 is 14 residues long.

This clonotype was counted ten times or more. The chain has TRBV5-1 and TRBJ2-7; D is unclear. Germline V gene sequence: CDR1 SGHRS, CDR2 YFSETQ. Trimming cost V 1 base and J 0 bases, with 8 bases left between them. The CDR3 runs to 14 residues. The CDR3: CASSLLRNSYEQYF. The CDR3 nucleotides read TGCGCCAGCAGCTTGCTGAGGAACTCCTACGAGCAGTACTTC.

As to this clonotype: The CDR3 does not end in the conserved phenylalanine or tryptophan, so this is likely a read error. The chain carries TRBV19 and TRBJ1-2; D gene ambiguous. V lost 4 bases and J lost 4, with 16 bases in between. This CDR3 is 15 amino acids long. Germline lookup yields CDR1 LNHDA and CDR2 SQIVND (reference sequence). CDR3 sequence: CASSNIMHGSYGYTI. The CDR3 DNA reads as TGTGCCAGTAGTAATATTATGCACGGGAGCTATGGCTACACCATC.

Ten or more counts support this clonotype. J is TRBJ2-7 and V is TRBV5-1; 7 bases align to TRBD1. CDR3 length: 14 amino acids. V gave up 1 base and J gave up 6 bases; unmatched junction bases: 7. Germline V gene sequence: CDR1 SGHRS, CDR2 YFSETQ. The CDR3 loop reads CASSLTGDGGEQYF. The CDR3 DNA is TGCGCCAGCAGCTTGACAGGGGATGGAGGCGAGCAGTACTTC.

This clonotype was detected many times. This chain joins TRBV5-1 and TRBJ1-2; D gene uncertain. Germline CDR1 is SGHRS and CDR2 is YFSETQ. This CDR3 comprises 14 residues. The ends were cut back, 1 base at V and 0 bases at J, with 7 bases in the middle. The CDR3 region is CASSLRFPNYGYTF. The CDR3 region has the DNA TGCGCCAGCAGCTTGCGGTTCCCTAACTATGGCTACACCTTC. Looking up the rest from reference TRBV5-1 and TRBJ1-2 gives the full variable domain: KAGVTQTPRYLIKTRGQQVTLSCSPISGHRSVSWYQQTPGQGLQFLFEYFSETQRNKGNFPGRFSGRQFSNSRSEMNVSTLELGDSALYLCASSLRFPNYGYTFGSGTRLTVV.

There are many counts of this clonotype. The rearrangement joins TRBV6-5 to TRBJ1-1; unclear D gene. This CDR3 comprises 14 residues. Germline lookup yields CDR1 MNHEY and CDR2 SVGAGI. V lost 0 bases, J lost 4 bases, and 9 bases lay in between. This CDR3 is CASSYSGEGTEAFF. The CDR3 region has the DNA TGTGCCAGCAGTTACTCCGGGGAGGGCACTGAAGCTTTCTTT.

The chain recombines TRBV12-3 or TRBV12-4 with TRBJ2-5; TRBD1 or TRBD2 may be the D gene (5 bases each). V lost 2 bases to trimming and J lost 5 bases, with 12 bases between them. This CDR3 spans 14 amino acids. The CDR3 DNA is TGTGCCAGCAGTTTATCGGGGCGGTGGGAGACCCAGTACTTC. Protein product: CASSLSGRWETQYF.

In its sample, this clonotype was seen many times. The chain is built from TRBV25-1 and TRBJ1-6; D call uncertain. The V gene lost 5 bases and the J gene lost 6 bases, with 14 bases spanning the gap. Germline values: CDR1 MGHDK, CDR2 SYGVNS. This CDR3 has 15 amino acids. The CDR3 region has the DNA TGTGCCAGCAGTTTCTCCGGAATCCGTAATTCACCCCTCCACTTT. It is translated as CASSFSGIRNSPLHF.

This clonotype was recorded many times. The CDR3 protein is CASSTSTGSEAFF. The CDR3 DNA reads as TGTGCCAGTAGTACCTCGACAGGCTCTGAAGCTTTCTTT. V and J are TRBV19 and TRBJ1-1, with a possible D match to TRBD1 (6 bases). CDR3 size: 13 residues. Deletions cut 4 bases from V and 6 bases from J, with 12 bases between. Germline CDR1 reads LNHDA; CDR2 reads SQIVND (reference sequence).

In this sample, this clonotype turned up many times. The rearrangement uses TRBV15 and TRBJ2-5; D gene uncertain. Between the trimmed V and J ends, which lost 7 bases and 5 bases, there was a span of 11 bases. The germline CDR1 and CDR2 sequences are LNHNV and YYDKDF (reference sequence). The CDR3 length is 12 residues. CDR3 amino acids: CATTSLGETQYF. The CDR3 bases are TGTGCCACCACTTCCTTGGGGGAGACCCAGTACTTC.

This clonotype was detected a few times. The genes are TRBV6-5 and TRBJ1-2; no clear D. Germline lookup yields CDR1 MNHEY and CDR2 SVGAGI. The CDR3 loop spans 14 amino acids. Trimming left V 4 bases short and J 4 bases short, with 13 bases between. In DNA, the CDR3 is TGTGCCAGCAGTTGGGGATACGCTACCTATGGCTACACCTTC. This encodes CASSWGYATYGYTF.

In its sample, this clonotype was seen many times. This chain links TRBV20-1 with TRBJ2-7; D might be TRBD2 (5 bases). The CDR3 sequence is 15 residues long. V was shortened by 1 base and J by 5 bases, with 18 bases between the two germline ends. CDR1 DFQATT and CDR2 SNEGSKA come from the germline V gene (reference sequence). CDR3: CSARGPPGSRDEQYF. DNA of the CDR3: TGCAGTGCTAGAGGGCCTCCGGGGTCGCGGGACGAGCAGTACTTC.

This clonotype was picked up many times. The gene calls are TRBV6-2 or TRBV6-3 and TRBJ2-4; D possibly corresponds to TRBD1 (5 bases). Trimming removed 5 bases at V and 7 bases at J, with 18 bases between. This CDR3 contains 15 residues. CDR1 MNHEY and CDR2 SVGEGT come from the germline V gene. CDR3 sequence: CASSKGHDRRNIQYF. As DNA, the CDR3 is TGTGCCAGCAGTAAAGGCCACGACAGACGGAACATTCAGTACTTC.

This clonotype was detected many times. The rearrangement links TRBV6-2 or TRBV6-3 to TRBJ2-7; a weak D match, TRBD1 (5 bases). Germline CDR1 and CDR2: MNHEY and SVGEGT. V lost 2 bases and J 3 bases, leaving 17 bases between the germline ends. The CDR3 totals 16 residues. The CDR3 DNA reads TGTGCCAGCAGTTACGTTAGGGGCGCCATCCACTACGAGCAGTACTTC. Its translation is CASSYVRGAIHYEQYF.

This clonotype was detected many times. This chain links TRBV10-3 with TRBJ2-2; no definite D call. Trimming removed 8 bases at V and 5 bases at J, with 15 bases between. Per the germline V gene, CDR1 is ENHRY and CDR2 is SYGVKD. This CDR3 is 14 amino acids long. As DNA, the CDR3 is TGTGCCATCCGAGATATTTTGGCGACCGGGGAGCTGTTTTTT. Protein product: CAIRDILATGELFF.

The V call is TRBV24-1, the J call TRBJ2-5; 9 nucleotides match TRBD1. With V trimmed by 5 bases and J by 4 bases, 7 bases remained unmatched. The germline V gene encodes CDR1 KGHDR and CDR2 SFDVKD. This CDR3 region has 15 residues. The CDR3: CATSGATGGGETQYF. The CDR3 nucleotides are TGTGCCACCAGTGGGGCGACAGGGGGAGGAGAGACCCAGTACTTC.

In its sample, this clonotype was seen many times. The gene calls are TRBV4-1 and TRBJ2-7; no clear D gene. CDR1 MGHRA and CDR2 YSYEKL come from the germline V gene. V shed 1 base and J shed 6 bases, with 4 bases lying between them. The length of the CDR3 is 11 residues. Here the CDR3 DNA reads TGCGCCAGCAGCCAAGCCCTCGAGCAGTACTTC. As protein: CASSQALEQYF.

This clonotype was seen ten or more times. The chain has TRBV5-1 and TRBJ1-1; no clear D gene. The CDR3 runs to 15 residues. V dropped 0 bases and J dropped 1 base, with 10 bases sitting between them. Germline V gives CDR1 SGHRS, CDR2 YFSETQ. CDR3: CASSLDGRPNTEAFF. In nucleotides, the CDR3 is TGCGCCAGCAGCTTGGATGGCAGGCCGAACACTGAAGCTTTCTTT.

This clonotype was observed many times. CDR3 sequence: CSSQTGDGGYTF. CDR3 bases: TGTAGCAGCCAAACAGGGGATGGGGGCTACACCTTC. The chain recombines TRBV7-3 with TRBJ1-2, with 7 bases fitting TRBD1. Germline assignment: CDR1 SGHTA and CDR2 FQGTGA. There are 12 residues in the CDR3.

This clonotype has a count of ten or more. The chain is built from TRBV20-1 and TRBJ1-1, with 7 positions matching TRBD1. V was clipped by 4 bases and J by 4 bases; unmatched bases: 6. The CDR3 totals 13 residues. CDR1 is DFQATT, CDR2 SNEGSKA, per germline (reference sequence). CDR3: CSATQGRFTEAFF. The CDR3 bases are TGCAGTGCTACACAGGGGAGGTTCACTGAAGCTTTCTTT.

Details on this clonotype: A much larger clone is a single base away; this may be a read error. V is TRBV14 and J is TRBJ1-1; no definite D call. The length of the CDR3 is 13 residues. Between the trimmed V and J ends, which lost 1 base and 10 bases, there was a span of 13 bases. The germline gives CDR1 SGHDN, CDR2 FVKESK. The CDR3 region has the DNA TGTGCCAGCAGCCAAGGGGCGGGAAGTGGAGCTTTCTTT. Translating gives CASSQGAGSGAFF.

This clonotype was seen many times. The CDR3 nucleotides read TGTGCCACAAAGAAGACAGGACAAGGAAATTCACCCCTCCACTTT. Its translation is CATKKTGQGNSPLHF. The chain joins TRBV6-1 to TRBJ1-6; a possible D gene is TRBD1 (6 bases). Trimming took off 10 bases at V and 7 bases at J, with 20 bases between the two ends. The CDR3 sequence is 15 residues long. Germline-derived CDR1 and CDR2 are MNHNS and SASEGT.

There are many counts of this clonotype. This chain uses TRBV12-3 or TRBV12-4 with TRBJ2-2; 9 bases are a match to TRBD1. This CDR3 is 15 amino acids long. V was clipped by 5 bases and J by 4 bases; unmatched bases: 5. The DNA for the CDR3 is TGTGCCAGCAGTCCGGGACAGGGAGCCACCGGGGAGCTGTTTTTT. Translating it yields CASSPGQGATGELFF.

This clonotype was seen repeatedly, ten times or more. The V gene is TRBV2, the J gene TRBJ1-2; 12 bases align to TRBD1. The CDR3 sequence is 16 residues long. Germline CDR1 SNHLY, CDR2 FYNNEI. V lost 7 bases and J lost 1; bases outside the gene matches: 7. CDR3 sequence: CASTRDRGRGNYGYTF. The DNA of the CDR3 is TGTGCCAGCACCCGGGACAGGGGGCGCGGTAACTATGGCTACACCTTC.

The table lists this clonotype with many counts. The chain has TRBV7-2 and TRBJ1-2; 8 nucleotides match TRBD1. J was trimmed by 2 bases and V by 5 bases; bases with no gene match: 4. CDR1 SGHTA and CDR2 FQGNSA come from the germline V gene. This CDR3 has 14 amino acids. The CDR3 bases are TGTGCCAGCAGCCTGGACAGGGCGAACTATGGCTACACCTTC. This encodes CASSLDRANYGYTF.

This clonotype came up many times. The chain couples TRBV5-1 to TRBJ1-2; D remains ambiguous. V lost 2 bases to trimming and J lost 4 bases, with 9 bases between them. This CDR3 has 13 amino acids. Germline CDR1 and CDR2: SGHRS and YFSETQ. This CDR3 reads CASSLKGPYGYTF. CDR3 DNA sequence: TGCGCCAGCAGCTTAAAGGGCCCCTATGGCTACACCTTC.